The 10 T cell receptor beta chains presented below share a single source sample, sequenced in a study of T cell changes during pregnancy in multiple sclerosis. The method was immunoSEQ multiplex PCR; TCRdb's version includes in-frame clones alone and lacks a portion of them. Here the sample spans under 50,000 clones, 90% to 95% being singletons. The sample in question was CD4+ T cells from peripheral blood mononuclear cells, obtained in the second trimester of pregnancy. Source of these receptors: a female donor in good health, enrolled as a control in a pregnancy study.

This chain links TRBV11-2 with TRBJ2-2; 7 bases line up with TRBD1. In germline, CDR1 is SGHAT, CDR2 FQNNGV. The CDR3 extends over 14 amino acids. The junction had 0 bases not matched to a gene; V was cut back by 5 bases and J by 0 bases. DNA of the CDR3: TGTGCCAGCAGCCAGGGGGCGAACACCGGGGAGCTGTTTTTT. Translated: CASSQGANTGELFF.

The chain carries TRBV11-2 and TRBJ2-5, with 15 bases fitting TRBD2. The CDR3 contains 17 residues. V was pared by 3 bases and J by 4 bases, with 6 bases of the junction left unmatched. CDR1 SGHAT and CDR2 FQNNGV come from the germline V gene. This CDR3 reads CASSFGLAGGSGETQYF. In nucleotides, the CDR3 is TGTGCCAGCAGCTTTGGACTAGCGGGGGGGTCAGGAGAGACCCAGTACTTC.

V and J are TRBV4-1 and TRBJ1-6, with D perhaps TRBD1 (6 bases). V was clipped by 0 bases and J by 11 bases, with 8 bases between them. The CDR3 loop spans 13 amino acids. Germline V gene sequence: CDR1 MGHRA, CDR2 YSYEKL. As DNA, the CDR3 is TGCGCCAGCAGCCAAGATAGGGGGACACCCCTCCACTTT. Translated, it gives CASSQDRGTPLHF.

The V call is TRBV5-1, the J call TRBJ2-2, with TRBD2 matching 10 bases. The CDR3 contains 15 residues. CDR1 SGHRS and CDR2 YFSETQ come from the germline V gene. V dropped 2 bases and J dropped 7; count of bases not matched to a gene: 5. CDR3 nucleotides: TGCGCCAGCAGCTTCCTAGCGGGGGCTGGCGGGGAGCTGTTTTTT. Its translation is CASSFLAGAGGELFF.

As for this clone: A read error may account for a junction end that differs from germline. This sequence joins TRBV15 and TRBJ2-1; 8 bases line up with TRBD2. The germline CDR1 and CDR2 sequences are LNHNV and YYDKDF (reference sequence). The CDR3 extends over 15 amino acids. In nucleotides, the CDR3 is TGTGCCACAAGCAAAAGAGCGGGGGCCTACAATGAGCAGTTCTTC. Translating gives CATSKRAGAYNEQFF.

The J gene is TRBJ1-2, the V gene TRBV19; TRBD1 is a possible D gene (5 bases). Trimming took off 4 bases at V and 4 bases at J, with 22 bases between the two ends. In germline, CDR1 is LNHDA, CDR2 SQIVND (reference sequence). This CDR3 is built from 17 residues. CDR3 sequence reads: CASSTYERAGRSYGYTF. DNA of the CDR3: TGTGCCAGTAGTACCTACGAGCGGGCAGGGAGGTCCTATGGCTACACCTTC.

CDR3 nucleotide sequence: TGTGCCAGCTCATATTCCACTAATGAAAAACTGTTTTTT. Protein product: CASSYSTNEKLFF. This chain links TRBV18 with TRBJ1-4, with D unresolved. Trimming stripped 5 bases from V and 2 bases from J, with 6 bases between. The CDR3 is 13 amino acids. Looked up from germline, CDR1 is KGHSH and CDR2 is LQKENI.

The genes are TRBV28 and TRBJ1-1; D is unclear. V lost 9 bases and J 0 bases, leaving 17 bases between the germline ends. Looked up from germline, CDR1 is MDHEN and CDR2 is SYDVKM. The CDR3 covers 15 residues. The CDR3 nucleotides are TGTGCCAGTAGTCCGGTCCGAAAGATGAACACTGAAGCTTTCTTT. It codes for CASSPVRKMNTEAFF.

The chain joins TRBV5-6 to TRBJ1-1; possible D gene TRBD1, 6 bases. The CDR3 has 17 residues. The V gene's germline CDR1 is SGHDT and CDR2 YYEEEE. Trimming cost V 2 bases and J 0 bases, with 17 bases left between them. The CDR3 is CASSFMSGEGMNTEAFF. The DNA for the CDR3 is TGTGCCAGCAGCTTCATGTCAGGGGAGGGGATGAACACTGAAGCTTTCTTT.

This sequence joins TRBV9 and TRBJ2-5; D possibly corresponds to TRBD1 (5 bases). CDR1 is SGDLS, CDR2 YYNGEE, per germline. V dropped 0 bases and J dropped 7 bases, with 16 bases sitting between them. The CDR3 sequence is 15 residues long. CDR3 DNA: TGTGCCAGCAGCGTAGGCCTCGCTAGTACAGGGACCCAGTACTTC. Translation: CASSVGLASTGTQYF.